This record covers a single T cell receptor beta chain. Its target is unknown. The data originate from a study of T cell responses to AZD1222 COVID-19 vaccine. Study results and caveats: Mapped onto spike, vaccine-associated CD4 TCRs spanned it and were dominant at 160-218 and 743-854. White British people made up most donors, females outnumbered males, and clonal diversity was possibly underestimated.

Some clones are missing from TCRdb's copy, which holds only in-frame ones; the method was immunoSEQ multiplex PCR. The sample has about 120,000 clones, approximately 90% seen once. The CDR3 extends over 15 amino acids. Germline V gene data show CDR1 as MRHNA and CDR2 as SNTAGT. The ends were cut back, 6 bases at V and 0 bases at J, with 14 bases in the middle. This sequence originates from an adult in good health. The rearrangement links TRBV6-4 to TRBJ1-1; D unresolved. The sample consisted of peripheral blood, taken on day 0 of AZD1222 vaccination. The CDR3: CASRKDSRMNTEAFF. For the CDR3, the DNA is TGTGCCAGCAGGAAGGACTCTCGCATGAACACTGAAGCTTTCTTT.